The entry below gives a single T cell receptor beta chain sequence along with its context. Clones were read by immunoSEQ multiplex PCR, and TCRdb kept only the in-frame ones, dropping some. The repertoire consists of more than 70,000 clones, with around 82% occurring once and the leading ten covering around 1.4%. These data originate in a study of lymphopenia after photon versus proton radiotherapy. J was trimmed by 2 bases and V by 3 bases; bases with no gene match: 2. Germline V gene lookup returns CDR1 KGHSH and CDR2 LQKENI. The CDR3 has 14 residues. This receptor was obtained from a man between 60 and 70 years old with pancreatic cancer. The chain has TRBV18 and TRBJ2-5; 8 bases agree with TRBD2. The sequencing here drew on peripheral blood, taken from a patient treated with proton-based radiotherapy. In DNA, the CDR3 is TGTGCCAGCTCACCGGGACTAGGACAAGAGACCCAGTACTTC. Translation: CASSPGLGQETQYF.